This T cell receptor (beta chain) was found in a study of cytomegalovirus exposure and HLA in healthy donors. These donors, healthy bone marrow donors, were studied. V gave up 6 bases and J gave up 2 bases, with 12 bases separating them. CDR3 length: 14 residues. Germline values: CDR1 SGHRS, CDR2 YFSETQ. Primers included in the PCR were 60 Vbeta and 13 Jbeta primers. Sequencing was performed with immunoSEQ multiplex PCR; in TCRdb, only in-frame clones are kept and a portion is missing. The sample contains about 67,000 clones, 85% to 90% of which appear only once. Sequenced sample: PBMCs. The chain is built from TRBV5-1 and TRBJ1-5, with a possible D match to TRBD1 (5 bases). The receptor comes from a woman aged 25-40 years in good health and CMV-seropositive. The CDR3 DNA follows: TGCGCCAGCACCCTAGGGGATGGCAATCAGCCCCAGCATTTT. Its protein product is CASTLGDGNQPQHF.